Many counts were recorded for the clone carrying this TCR beta chain. Its antigen remains unknown. Trimming left V 6 bases short and J 2 bases short, with 11 bases between. This CDR3 contains 13 residues. This sample was included in a study of identical twins. Every one of the donors was a healthy Caucasian. TCRdb reprocessed the 5' RACE reads via MiXCR and lists one record per CDR3 protein. The profile shows about 430,000 distinct CDR3 sequences, roughly 18% of them singletons. Study-level results: Weaker excess twin sharing was observed in beta out-of-frame sequences.

The V and J genes are TRBV12-3 or TRBV12-4 and TRBJ2-7, with D possibly called TRBD1 or TRBD2 (5 bases each). This sequence originates from a man aged 50 or older in good health. Sequenced input: naive T cells sorted from blood. CDR3 in amino acids: CASRGTLTYEQYF. CDR3 nucleotide sequence: TGTGCCAGCAGGGGGACGTTGACCTACGAGCAGTACTTC.